The T cell receptor (beta chain) under discussion was sequenced for a study of shared clonotypes between healthy human individuals. Study background: Researchers assigned three CD4 naive, three CD4 memory, two CD8 naive and one CD8 memory plate to each donor. Whole-study results and caveats: What rarefaction showed was incomplete sorted-subset sequencing despite large depth.

About this clone itself: Its antigen is not known.

TCRdb's table, derived via immunoSEQ multiplex PCR, lists solely in-frame clones and lacks some. The sample lists about 2.1 million clones, about 93% occurring once. Naive CD8 cells lacked CD45RO, underwent positive selection for CCR7 and left out terminally differentiated effector memory CD45RA+ cells. Deletions cut 7 bases from V and 0 bases from J, with 25 bases between. The CDR3 is 19 residues long. Germline V lookup: CDR1 MDHEN, CDR2 SYDVKM. The receptor comes from a man aged 18 to 35 in good health. Some clones in this sample may be carry-over from other donors' samples. The sample comprised naive CD8+ T cells from PBMCs. The chain uses TRBV28 and TRBJ2-1; D is perhaps TRBD1 (5 bases). The CDR3 coding sequence is TGTGCCAGCAATTACCCTCGATCAGGGAAGATTTTCTCCTACAATGAGCAGTTCTTC. Encoded protein: CASNYPRSGKIFSYNEQFF.